This T cell receptor (beta chain) was identified in a study of blood T cell repertoires in COVID-19. About the study: T cells, B-cell-depleted T cells, or PBMCs supplied cDNA or gDNA.

V lost 1 base and J 7 bases, leaving 4 bases between the germline ends. The CDR3 consists of 11 residues. The germline V gene encodes CDR1 SGHTA and CDR2 FQGNSA. Some clones are missing from TCRdb's copy, which holds only in-frame ones; the method was immunoSEQ multiplex PCR. There are 200,000 to 300,000 clones in the sample; about 85% occur only once, and roughly 3% lies in the top ten. This sequence originates from a man between 18 and 35 years old with active or convalescent COVID-19. The chain combines TRBV7-2 with TRBJ1-1; D call uncertain. The sequenced sample consisted of peripheral blood. CDR3 in amino acids: CASSLGVEAFF. DNA for the CDR3: TGTGCCAGCAGCTTAGGAGTTGAAGCTTTCTTT. Together with reference TRBV7-2 and TRBJ1-1, the CDR3 gives the full variable domain: GAGVSQSPSNKVTEKGKDVELRCDPISGHTALYWYRQSLGQGLEFLIYFQGNSAPDKSGLPSDRFSAERTGGSVSTLTIQRTQQEDSAVYLCASSLGVEAFFGQGTRLTVV.